Presented here are 16 T cell receptor beta chains from one specimen sequenced in a study of blood T cell repertoires in COVID-19. Here immunoSEQ multiplex PCR was the method, and the copy in TCRdb shows in-frame clones only, minus some. The sample records around 290,000 clones, roughly nine tenths being singletons. Specimen: PBMCs or T cells enriched from blood (not recorded which). Source of these receptors: a young woman who had recovered from COVID-19.

The chain links TRBV6-5 to TRBJ1-5; 10 bases map to TRBD1. CDR1 MNHEY and CDR2 SVGAGI come from the germline V gene. The CDR3 has 16 amino acids. V gave up 2 bases and J gave up 7 bases; unmatched junction bases: 8. CDR3 amino acids: CASSYAGTGVGQPQHF. Written as DNA, the CDR3 is TGTGCCAGCAGTTACGCCGGGACAGGGGTTGGGCAGCCCCAGCATTTT.

The CDR3 loop reads CASSQDFIDNQPQHF. The CDR3 DNA sequence: TGCGCCAGCAGCCAAGATTTCATAGACAATCAGCCCCAGCATTTT. The chain joins TRBV4-1 to TRBJ1-5; D uncertain. Between the trimmed V and J ends, which lost 0 bases and 3 bases, there was a span of 9 bases. The CDR3 extends over 15 amino acids. Per germline, CDR1 MGHRA and CDR2 YSYEKL.

The rearrangement joins TRBV7-8 to TRBJ2-1; 8 bases align to TRBD2. V was clipped by 4 bases and J by 8 bases; unmatched bases: 10. The CDR3 totals 15 residues. Germline CDR1 and CDR2: SGHVS and FQNEAQ. The CDR3: CASSYQGLESHEQFF. CDR3 sequence (DNA): TGTGCCAGCAGCTACCAGGGACTAGAGAGTCATGAGCAGTTCTTC.

The chain is built from TRBV28 and TRBJ1-1, with 7 bases fitting TRBD1. Trimming cost V 6 bases and J 3 bases; bases outside gene matches: 1. The CDR3 loop spans 12 amino acids. Germline-derived CDR1 and CDR2 are MDHEN and SYDVKM. CDR3 nucleotides: TGTGCCAGCAGCCAGGGGGACACTGAAGCTTTCTTT. This codes for CASSQGDTEAFF.

The V and J genes are TRBV13 and TRBJ2-1; 7 bases agree with TRBD1. J gave up 7 bases and V 4 bases, and 4 bases lay outside the gene matches. Germline lookup yields CDR1 PRHDT and CDR2 FYEKMQ (reference sequence). The CDR3 totals 13 residues. The chain's CDR3 is CASSYHRGNEQFF. CDR3 DNA: TGTGCCAGCAGCTATCACAGGGGTAATGAGCAGTTCTTC.

V usage is TRBV6-1 and J usage is TRBJ2-7; TRBD2 aligns across 7 bases. Germline V lookup: CDR1 MNHNS, CDR2 SASEGT. With 3 bases clipped from V and 5 bases from J, the junction kept 7 bases outside the gene matches. CDR3 length equals 14 residues. As DNA, the CDR3 is TGTGCCAGCAGTGAGGGGGGGTGGATGGACGAGCAGTACTTC. It encodes CASSEGGWMDEQYF.

The chain is built from TRBV5-4 and TRBJ2-2; 10 positions match TRBD1. The CDR3 sequence is 16 residues long. Trimming cost V 4 bases and J 4 bases; bases outside gene matches: 7. Germline V gene sequence: CDR1 SGHNT, CDR2 YYREEE (reference sequence). CDR3 residues: CASSARDRGITGELFF. The DNA for the CDR3 is TGTGCCAGCAGCGCCCGGGACAGGGGTATCACCGGGGAGCTGTTTTTT.

CDR3: CASQPTGAYGYTF. CDR3 coding DNA: TGTGCCAGCCAACCGACAGGGGCCTATGGCTACACCTTC. The rearrangement links TRBV18 to TRBJ1-2; 8 nucleotides agree with TRBD1. This CDR3 region has 13 residues. CDR1 KGHSH and CDR2 LQKENI come from the germline V gene. The J segment lost 4 bases and the V segment lost 8 bases, leaving 6 bases of the junction unmatched.

V is TRBV5-8 and J is TRBJ1-5, with 7 bases lining up with TRBD1. Per germline, CDR1 SGHTS and CDR2 YDEGEE. V lost 4 bases, J lost 5 bases, and 18 bases stayed unmatched. The CDR3 runs to 18 residues. CDR3 coding DNA: TGTGCCAGCAGCCCCTCTTGGACGGACAGGACTTCCTATCAGCCCCAGCATTTT. Residues: CASSPSWTDRTSYQPQHF.

The J gene is TRBJ1-1, the V gene TRBV30; no clear D. Trimming left V 0 bases short and J 4 bases short, with 15 bases between. This CDR3 region has 15 residues. The germline gives CDR1 GTSNPN, CDR2 SVGIG (reference sequence). CDR3 region: CAWSVLGVTGTEAFF. The CDR3 DNA reads TGTGCCTGGAGTGTACTCGGGGTAACGGGCACTGAAGCTTTCTTT.

V gene TRBV12-3 or TRBV12-4 combines with J gene TRBJ1-5; D is unclear. CDR3 length: 13 residues. The V end lost 2 bases, the J end lost 5 bases, and 7 bases lay between the germline ends. The CDR3, as DNA: TGTGCCAGCAGTTTAAGCCCCGATCAGCCCCAGCATTTT. As protein: CASSLSPDQPQHF.

The chain carries TRBV14 and TRBJ2-7; 7 bases align to TRBD2. Germline assignment: CDR1 SGHDN and CDR2 FVKESK. CDR3 size: 16 residues. With V trimmed by 8 bases and J by 3 bases, 16 bases remained unmatched. CDR3 nucleotides: TGTGCCAGCGGTCCACATGGACTAGGAGGGATCTACGAGCAGTACTTC. This sequence encodes CASGPHGLGGIYEQYF.

The V gene is TRBV21-1, the J gene TRBJ1-1; whether TRBD1, the table's D call, matches the DNA was not checked. TRBV21-1 is annotated as a pseudogene. The CDR3 has 18 amino acids. The CDR3 loop reads CASRRGIARGRENTEAFF. CDR3 in DNA: TGTGCCAGCAGAAGGGGAATAGCCAGGGGGCGCGAGAACACTGAAGCTTTCTTT.

The V call is TRBV20-1, the J call TRBJ1-2; perhaps TRBD1 as D (6 bases). Trimming stripped 6 bases from V and 9 bases from J, with 11 bases between. There are 10 residues in the CDR3. Germline V gives CDR1 DFQATT, CDR2 SNEGSKA (reference sequence). In DNA, the CDR3 is TGCAGTGCGGGGACATTTCGCTACACCTTC. Translation: CSAGTFRYTF.

This chain connects TRBV7-6 to TRBJ2-6; the D is unclear. In germline, CDR1 is SGHVS, CDR2 FNYEAQ. This CDR3 has 16 amino acids. Trimming stripped 6 bases from V and 0 bases from J, with 12 bases between. The CDR3 protein is CASSLLQISGANVLTF. In DNA, the CDR3 is TGTGCCAGCAGTCTTCTACAGATCTCTGGGGCCAACGTCCTGACTTTC.

This rearrangement joins TRBV2 to TRBJ2-6, with a weak D call TRBD1 (8 bases). Deletions cut 6 bases from V and 3 bases from J, with 18 bases between. CDR1 is SNHLY, CDR2 FYNNEI, per germline. This CDR3 comprises 17 residues. The CDR3 is CASSGNRGGDGANVLTF. CDR3 in DNA: TGTGCCAGCAGCGGTAACAGGGGGGGTGATGGGGCCAACGTCCTGACTTTC.